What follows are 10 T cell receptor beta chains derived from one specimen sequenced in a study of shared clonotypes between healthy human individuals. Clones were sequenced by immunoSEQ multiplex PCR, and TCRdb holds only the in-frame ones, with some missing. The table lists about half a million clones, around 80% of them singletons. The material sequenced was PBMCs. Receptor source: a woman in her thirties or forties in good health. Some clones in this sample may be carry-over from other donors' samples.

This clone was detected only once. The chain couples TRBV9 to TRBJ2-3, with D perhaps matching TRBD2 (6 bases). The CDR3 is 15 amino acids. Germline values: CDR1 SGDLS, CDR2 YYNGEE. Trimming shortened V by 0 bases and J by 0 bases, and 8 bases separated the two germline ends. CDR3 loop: CASSVAGDSTDTQYF. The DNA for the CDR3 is TGTGCCAGCAGCGTAGCGGGAGACAGCACAGATACGCAGTATTTT. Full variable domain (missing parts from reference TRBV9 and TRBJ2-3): DSGVTQTPKHLITATGQRVTLRCSPRSGDLSVYWYQQSLDQGLQFLIQYYNGEERAKGNILERFSAQQFPDLHSELNLSSLELGDSALYFCASSVAGDSTDTQYFGPGTRLTVL.

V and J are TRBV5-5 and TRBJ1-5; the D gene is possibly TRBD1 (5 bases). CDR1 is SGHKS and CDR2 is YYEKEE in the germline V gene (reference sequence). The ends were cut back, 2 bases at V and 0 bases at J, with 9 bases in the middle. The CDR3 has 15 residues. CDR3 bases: TGTGCCAGCAGCTTTTCGGGGGGTAGCAATCAGCCCCAGCATTTT. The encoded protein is CASSFSGGSNQPQHF.

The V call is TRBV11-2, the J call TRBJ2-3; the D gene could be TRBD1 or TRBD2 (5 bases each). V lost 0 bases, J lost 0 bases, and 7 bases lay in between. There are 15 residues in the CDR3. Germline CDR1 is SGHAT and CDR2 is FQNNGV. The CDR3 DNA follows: TGTGCCAGCAGCTTAGATTGGGACAGCACAGATACGCAGTATTTT. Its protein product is CASSLDWDSTDTQYF.

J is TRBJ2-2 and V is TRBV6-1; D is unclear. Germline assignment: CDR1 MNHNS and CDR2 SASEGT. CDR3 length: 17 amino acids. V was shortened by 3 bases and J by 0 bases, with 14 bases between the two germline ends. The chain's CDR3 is CASSEGVAVANTGELFF. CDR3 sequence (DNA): TGTGCCAGCAGTGAGGGTGTGGCCGTCGCGAACACCGGGGAGCTGTTTTTT.

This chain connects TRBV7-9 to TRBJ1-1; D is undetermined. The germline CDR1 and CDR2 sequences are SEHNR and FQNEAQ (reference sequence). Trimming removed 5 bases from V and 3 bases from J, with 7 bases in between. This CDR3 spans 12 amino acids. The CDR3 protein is CASSRYDTEAFF. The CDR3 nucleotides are TGTGCCAGCAGCAGGTACGACACTGAAGCTTTCTTT.

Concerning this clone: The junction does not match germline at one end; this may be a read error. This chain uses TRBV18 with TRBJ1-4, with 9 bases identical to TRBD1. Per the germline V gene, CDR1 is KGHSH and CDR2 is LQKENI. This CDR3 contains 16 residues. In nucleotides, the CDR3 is TGTGCCAGCTCATCGGGGACAGGGAGTTTTCAGGAAAAATTGTTTTTT. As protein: CASSSGTGSFQEKLFF.

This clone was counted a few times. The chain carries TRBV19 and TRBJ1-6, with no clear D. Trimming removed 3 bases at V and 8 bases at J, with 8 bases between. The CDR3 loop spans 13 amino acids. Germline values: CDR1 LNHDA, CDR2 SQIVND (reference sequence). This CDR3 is CASSIGGHSPLHF. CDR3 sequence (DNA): TGTGCCAGTAGTATCGGAGGACATTCACCCCTCCACTTT.

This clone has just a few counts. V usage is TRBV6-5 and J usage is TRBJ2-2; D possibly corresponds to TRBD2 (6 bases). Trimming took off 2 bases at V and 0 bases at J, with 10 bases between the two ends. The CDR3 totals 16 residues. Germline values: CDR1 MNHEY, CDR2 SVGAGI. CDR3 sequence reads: CASSYVRDANTGELFF. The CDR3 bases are TGTGCCAGCAGTTACGTGCGGGATGCGAACACCGGGGAGCTGTTTTTT.

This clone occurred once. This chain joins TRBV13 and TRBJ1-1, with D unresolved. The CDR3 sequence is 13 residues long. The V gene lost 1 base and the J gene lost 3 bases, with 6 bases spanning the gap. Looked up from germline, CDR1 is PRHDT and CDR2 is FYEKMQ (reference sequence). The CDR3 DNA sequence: TGTGCCAGCAGCTTAGAAAAATACACTGAAGCTTTCTTT. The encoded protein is CASSLEKYTEAFF.

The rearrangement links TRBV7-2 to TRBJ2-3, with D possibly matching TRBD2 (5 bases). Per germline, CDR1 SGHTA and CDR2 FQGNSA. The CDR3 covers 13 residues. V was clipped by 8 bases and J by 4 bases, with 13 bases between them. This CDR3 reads CASLRGLADTQYF. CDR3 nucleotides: TGTGCCAGCTTACGCGGACTGGCAGATACGCAGTATTTT. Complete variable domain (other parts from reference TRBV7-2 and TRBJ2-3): GAGVSQSPSNKVTEKGKDVELRCDPISGHTALYWYRQSLGQGLEFLIYFQGNSAPDKSGLPSDRFSAERTGGSVSTLTIQRTQQEDSAVYLCASLRGLADTQYFGPGTRLTVL.